This T cell receptor (beta chain) stems from a study of blood T cells in healthy people across ages. Overall study results and limits: Getting older went along with TCR beta diversity per million T cells dropping roughly linearly. PBMCs were not sorted, which prevented a conclusive comparison of naive versus antigen-experienced cells.

Peripheral blood samples of roughly 9.8 milliliters were drawn from each donor. J gave up 1 base and V 4 bases, and 8 bases lay outside the gene matches. This CDR3 has 16 amino acids. Germline lookup yields CDR1 KGHSY and CDR2 FQNENV. Together with a sample-barcoded 5' primer, a J-beta primer mix was included in a second PCR lasting about 7 to 11 cycles. Using its own MiXCR run on the 5' RACE reads, TCRdb lists one record per CDR3 protein. The sample contains 590,000 or so distinct CDR3 sequences, about 30% of which appear only once. This clonotype occurred a few times. Its antigen remains unknown. The specimen sequenced was blood. V usage is TRBV16 and J usage is TRBJ2-3; 7 bases align to TRBD1. This TCR came from a woman older than 75 in good health. The CDR3 sequence: CASSPLFGQGTDTQYF. The CDR3 nucleotides are TGTGCCAGCAGCCCCCTGTTTGGACAGGGCACAGATACGCAGTATTTT.